This passage covers 9 T cell receptor beta chains from one sample sequenced in a study of HIV-infected patients and healthy controls. Roughly three months, about 14 weeks, into antiretroviral therapy, follow-up blood was collected. Whole blood was used without fractionation, so all unsorted peripheral T cells were included. About 500 ng RNA was reverse transcribed with alpha and beta constant-region primers. Using multiplexing indices, alpha and beta chain libraries were generated apart by chain-specific third strand synthesis. TCRdb fed the 5' RACE reads into MiXCR, producing one record per CDR3 protein. The table lists 14,000 or so distinct CDR3 sequences, 12% of them singletons. The sequences come from blood, collected during antiretroviral therapy. These receptors were obtained from an adult with HIV infection. The donor label of this sample is uncertain.

The chain is built from TRBV19 and TRBJ2-1; D ambiguous. The V gene's germline CDR1 is LNHDA and CDR2 SQIVND (reference sequence). The CDR3 covers 14 residues. V was shortened by 6 bases and J by 0 bases, with 9 bases between the two germline ends. The CDR3 region has the DNA TGTGCCAGTAGCGAAGGAACCTCCTACAATGAGCAGTTCTTC. Amino acid sequence: CASSEGTSYNEQFF.

This clonotype was recorded a few times. V gene TRBV29-1 combines with J gene TRBJ2-1, with D tentatively TRBD2 (6 bases). The V gene lost 4 bases and the J gene lost 6 bases, with 10 bases spanning the gap. In germline, CDR1 is SQVTM, CDR2 ANQGSEA. This CDR3 is 12 amino acids long. Written as DNA, the CDR3 is TGCAGCGTTGGCGGGGCGAGCAATGAGCAGTTCTTC. Amino acids: CSVGGASNEQFF.

This clonotype occurred many times. The V gene is TRBV29-1, the J gene TRBJ1-2; 8 bases map to TRBD1. V shed 3 bases and J 5 bases; nucleotides not matched to a gene: 5. The CDR3 totals 13 residues. CDR1 SQVTM and CDR2 ANQGSEA come from the germline V gene. CDR3 protein: CSVDRTGMYGYTF. In DNA, the CDR3 is TGCAGCGTTGATCGGACAGGGATGTATGGCTACACCTTC.

There are a few counts of this clonotype. The rearrangement joins TRBV11-2 to TRBJ2-1, with TRBD2 matching over 9 bases. This CDR3 is built from 16 residues. The V segment lost 4 bases and the J segment 9 bases; nucleotides outside the gene matches: 13. Germline V lookup: CDR1 SGHAT, CDR2 FQNNGV. The CDR3 nucleotides are TGTGCCAGCAGCTCCCCAGGGACTAGCCGGAGGGGTGAGCAGTTCTTC. This codes for CASSSPGTSRRGEQFF. Together with reference TRBV11-2 and TRBJ2-1, the CDR3 gives the full variable domain: EAGVAQSPRYKIIEKRQSVAFWCNPISGHATLYWYQQILGQGPKLLIQFQNNGVVDDSQLPKDRFSAERLKGVDSTLKIQPAKLEDSAVYLCASSSPGTSRRGEQFFGPGTRLTVL.

The chain employs TRBV6-1 and TRBJ1-4; TRBD1 agrees at 10 bases. Germline loops: CDR1 MNHNS, CDR2 SASEGT. The CDR3 is 14 residues long. V lost 5 bases and J lost 8; bases outside the gene matches: 5. The CDR3 bases are TGTGCCAGCAGTCGACAGGGGGCGAGCGAAAAACTGTTTTTT. As protein: CASSRQGASEKLFF.

The chain combines TRBV5-6 with TRBJ2-5; TRBD1 is a possible D gene (5 bases). The CDR3 spans 14 residues. V lost 3 bases, J lost 5 bases, and 14 bases lay in between. The germline CDR1 and CDR2 sequences are SGHDT and YYEEEE. The CDR3 sequence is CASSSGPGRETQYF. DNA of the CDR3: TGTGCCAGCAGCTCAGGGCCAGGCAGGGAGACCCAGTACTTC.

Comment on this clonotype: This may come from a read error, since a much larger clone is one base off. The rearrangement uses TRBV20-1 and TRBJ2-1; TRBD2 matches 10 bases. This CDR3 region has 13 residues. Germline V lookup: CDR1 DFQATT, CDR2 SNEGSKA (reference sequence). CDR3 protein: CVGASGRGDEHFF. CDR3 DNA: TGCGTGGGGGCTAGCGGGAGAGGTGATGAGCATTTCTTC.

This clonotype appeared a few times. This chain links TRBV4-2 with TRBJ1-2, with unresolved D. V was shortened by 0 bases and J by 0 bases, with 8 bases between the two germline ends. Germline CDR1 LGHNA, CDR2 YNFKEQ. This CDR3 is built from 15 residues. CDR3 DNA sequence: TGTGCCAGCAGCCAAGAAGATCAGACTAACTATGGCTACACCTTC. It translates to CASSQEDQTNYGYTF.

This rearrangement joins TRBV27 to TRBJ1-2; 7 bases match TRBD1. This CDR3 is built from 13 residues. Unmatched junction bases numbered 5, after V lost 3 bases and J lost 7 bases. The V gene's germline CDR1 is MNHEY and CDR2 SMNVEV (reference sequence). The CDR3 protein is CASSFQTGSGYTF. The CDR3 nucleotides are TGTGCCAGCAGTTTCCAGACAGGGAGTGGCTACACCTTC.